The text below deals with one T cell receptor (beta chain). V shed 1 base and J shed 3 bases, with 9 bases lying between them. Germline CDR1 is KGHSH and CDR2 is LQKENI. This CDR3 contains 14 residues. The data stem from a study of blood T cell repertoires in COVID-19. TCRdb's copy holds only in-frame clones and misses some; the assay was immunoSEQ multiplex PCR. The sample has 150,000 or so clones; about four fifths are singletons. The sequence was collected from a human donor in a cohort sampled during active COVID-19. The sample comprised peripheral blood. The rearrangement uses TRBV18 and TRBJ1-2, with unresolved D. The CDR3 protein is CASSPRTGDYGYTF. The DNA for the CDR3 is TGTGCCAGCTCACCACGGACTGGGGACTATGGCTACACCTTC.